The rows below give T cell receptor beta chains drawn from one sample of a study of blood T cell repertoires in COVID-19. Repertoires were generated with immunoSEQ multiplex PCR, while TCRdb's copy carries only in-frame clones and drops some. The table has approximately 280,000 clones, around 89% seen once. Material: peripheral blood. The source of these receptors is a man in his forties with acute or convalescent COVID-19. Both conserved end residues are part of each CDR3. Fields, in order: D gene, V gene, J gene, CDR3 protein, CDR3 DNA. The D gene is left open where the match is weak.

d_gene: TRBD1
v_gene: TRBV6-1
j_gene: TRBJ1-2
CDR3aa: CASSETDRVGGYGYTF
CDR3nt: TGTGCCAGCAGTGAAACGGACAGGGTTGGCGGCTATGGCTACACCTTC

d_gene: TRBD2
v_gene: TRBV29-1
j_gene: TRBJ2-1
CDR3aa: CSVLKTSGFDNEQFF
CDR3nt: TGCAGCGTCCTTAAGACTAGCGGTTTCGATAATGAGCAGTTCTTC

d_gene: -
v_gene: TRBV11-2
j_gene: TRBJ1-1
CDR3aa: CASSLEDLTGRFF
CDR3nt: TGTGCCAGCAGCTTAGAAGATCTTACAGGTCGGTTCTTT

d_gene: -
v_gene: TRBV20-1
j_gene: TRBJ1-1
CDR3aa: CSARSGFGAFF
CDR3nt: TGCAGTGCTAGATCAGGGTTTGGAGCTTTCTTT

d_gene: TRBD2
v_gene: TRBV6-5
j_gene: TRBJ2-2
CDR3aa: CASTPTSAGELFF
CDR3nt: TGTGCCAGCACCCCCACTAGCGCCGGGGAGCTGTTTTTT

d_gene: -
v_gene: TRBV29-1
j_gene: TRBJ1-5
CDR3aa: CSATQGGNQPQHF
CDR3nt: TGCAGCGCCACCCAGGGCGGCAATCAGCCCCAGCATTTT

d_gene: TRBD1
v_gene: TRBV6-6
j_gene: TRBJ1-2
CDR3aa: CASSPTDRVEGYTF
CDR3nt: TGTGCCAGCAGTCCGACGGACAGGGTGGAGGGCTACACCTTC

d_gene: TRBD2
v_gene: TRBV3-1/TRBV3-2
j_gene: TRBJ2-1
CDR3aa: CASSQERKGLAGGYNEQFF
CDR3nt: TGTGCCAGCAGCCAAGAAAGAAAGGGACTAGCGGGGGGGTACAATGAGCAGTTCTTC

d_gene: -
v_gene: TRBV12-3/TRBV12-4
j_gene: TRBJ1-2
CDR3aa: CASSLDTIYGYTF
CDR3nt: TGTGCCAGCAGTTTGGACACAATATATGGCTACACCTTC

d_gene: TRBD2
v_gene: TRBV5-4
j_gene: TRBJ2-2
CDR3aa: CASSRTSGGANTGELFF
CDR3nt: TGTGCCAGCAGTAGGACTAGCGGGGGGGCAAACACCGGGGAGCTGTTTTTT

d_gene: TRBD2
v_gene: TRBV7-8
j_gene: TRBJ2-2
CDR3aa: CASSPAWTGGGTGELFF
CDR3nt: TGTGCCAGCAGTCCTGCTTGGACGGGGGGGGGCACCGGGGAGCTGTTTTTT

d_gene: -
v_gene: TRBV7-8
j_gene: TRBJ1-5
CDR3aa: CASSRTRLVAAQHF
CDR3nt: TGTGCCAGCAGCCGGACCCGACTCGTTGCGGCCCAGCATTTT

d_gene: -
v_gene: TRBV6-1
j_gene: TRBJ1-6
CDR3aa: CASSEKQNYNSPLHF
CDR3nt: TGTGCCAGCAGTGAAAAACAGAACTATAATTCACCCCTCCACTTT

d_gene: TRBD1
v_gene: TRBV29-1
j_gene: TRBJ1-2
CDR3aa: CSADTGGINYGYTF
CDR3nt: TGCAGCGCCGATACAGGGGGCATTAACTATGGCTACACCTTC

d_gene: -
v_gene: TRBV7-2
j_gene: TRBJ1-2
CDR3aa: CASSSDSSNYGYTF
CDR3nt: TGTGCCAGCAGCTCGGACAGTTCTAACTATGGCTACACCTTC